This TCR beta chain was profiled in a study of beta chain features in type 1 diabetes. Findings and limits, study-wide: Insertion counts at VDJ junctions were lower in type 1 diabetes patients, who also showed more deletions there. A cDNA-based sequencing approach could over-represent cells with high TCR expression. Type 1 diabetes patients had moderately but significantly shorter TCRB CDR3s in all four CD4+ subsets.

This clone was seen only once. Its antigen is unidentified. What was sequenced were expressed TCRB transcripts, since all of the isolated RNA had been reverse transcribed. Assay: immunoSEQ multiplex PCR; the TCRdb copy retains only in-frame clones and omits some. The sample holds some 290,000 clones, roughly 13% seen once. Germline-derived CDR1 and CDR2 are GTSNPN and SVGIG (reference sequence). After removal of 1 base from V and 2 bases from J, the junction contained 6 bases not matched to a gene. The CDR3 is made up of 17 amino acids. Markers CD45RO/CCR7/CD25/CD127/CD95/CD27 served to sort CD4+ naive, central memory, regulatory and stem cell-like memory cells.

Sequencing was carried out using naive CD4+ T cells from blood. The chain has TRBV30 and TRBJ2-1, with 12 bases matching TRBD2. The clonotype originates from a man aged 30 to 39 with type 1 diabetes. As DNA, the CDR3 is TGTGCCTGGAGTGGGACTAGCGGGAATATTCCCTACAATGAGCAGTTCTTC. The encoded protein is CAWSGTSGNIPYNEQFF.